This T cell receptor (beta chain) was identified in a study of control samples from healthy donors and cancer patients. The length of the CDR3 is 17 residues. V dropped 0 bases and J dropped 4; count of bases not matched to a gene: 11. The germline V gene encodes CDR1 ENHRY and CDR2 SYGVKD. Some clones are missing from TCRdb's copy, which holds only in-frame ones; the method was immunoSEQ multiplex PCR. The table includes under 70,000 clones, 90% to 97% detected once. V usage is TRBV10-3 and J usage is TRBJ1-2, with 7 bases matching TRBD1. The TCR originated in a woman between 18 and 29 years old in good health. Sequencing input: blood. This chain's CDR3 is CAISESTLTDRSYGYTF. The CDR3 DNA is TGTGCCATCAGTGAGTCGACTCTTACGGACAGGAGCTATGGCTACACCTTC.